Sequencing of this TCR beta chain was carried out in a study of regulatory T cells in long-lasting Graves disease. General study points: Sample size was small, which may have lowered accuracy. Newly diagnosed patients shared about a thousand public clonotypes; persistent patients shared some 2,700.

This clonotype was detected only a few times. Its antigen is currently unknown. Library construction for TCR beta used iRepertoire HTBI primers and Arm-PCR of CDR3 regions. TCRdb re-called the multiplex PCR reads through MiXCR, storing one row per CDR3 protein. Of 700,000 or so distinct CDR3 sequences detected, about 30% appear once; the ten largest clones hold around 42%. Trimming took 4 bases from V and 2 from J, leaving 6 bases between them. The germline V gene encodes CDR1 SGHDT and CDR2 YYEEEE. CDR3 length equals 12 residues. The time point denotes: persistent/refractory GD, antithyroid drugs over 5 years with positive TRAb. Extracted RNA from PBMCs served as the source of the TCR library.

This specimen consisted of peripheral blood mononuclear cells (PBMCs), obtained when the disease was refractory, from a patient treated with antithyroid drugs. The source is a female donor with Graves disease. The V gene is TRBV5-6, the J gene TRBJ1-2; no definite D call. This chain's CDR3 is CASSQWNYGYTF. CDR3 sequence (DNA): TGTGCCAGCAGCCAGTGGAACTATGGCTACACCTTC.